The rows below give T cell receptor beta chains drawn from one sample of a study of human thymus T cells. TCRdb's copy holds only in-frame clones and misses some; the assay was immunoSEQ multiplex PCR. The data contain roughly 120,000 clones, about 95% of them seen just once; the ten biggest clones take up 0.02% to 0.03%. The sequencing sample was made of thymus tissue. The receptors originated from a boy under two years old with a congenital heart defect but otherwise immunologically healthy. Each CDR3 is given with its conserved first and last residue. D genes are given only for firm matches. A row's size may be missing; if present it is once, few, many or a size class.

>TRBV4-3|TRBJ1-3|.|.
TGCGCCAGCAGCCAAGCCCAGTCCGGAAACACCATATATTTT
CASSQAQSGNTIYF
>TRBV9|TRBJ2-3|.|once
TGTGCCAGCAGCGTAGGAGGAGCGGGGGTCCCAGGGGGCCTCACAGATACGCAGTATTTT
CASSVGGAGVPGGLTDTQYF
>TRBV29-1|TRBJ1-2|.|.
TGCAGCGTTGAAGAGGGAAGGGACTATGGCTACACCTTC
CSVEEGRDYGYTF
>TRBV5-6|TRBJ2-5|.|.
TGTGCCAGCAGCTTGACCGGGAAAGAGACCCAGTACTTC
CASSLTGKETQYF
>TRBV4-3|TRBJ2-1|TRBD2|.
TGCGCCAGCAGCCAAGATCTGGGACTAGCGGCGAGCTCCTACAATGAGCAGTTCTTC
CASSQDLGLAASSYNEQFF
>TRBV9|TRBJ2-2|.|.
TGTGCCAGCAGCGTAGGGACTCCACCCTCGAGAACCGGGGAGCTGTTTTTT
CASSVGTPPSRTGELFF
>TRBV7-6|TRBJ2-1|.|.
TGTGCCAGCAGCTTAGATCCGGGGTGGGGTGAGCAGTTCTTC
CASSLDPGWGEQFF
>TRBV30|TRBJ1-2|.|.
TGTGCCTGGGAACCGATTTCGTGGGGTAACTATGGCTACACCTTC
CAWEPISWGNYGYTF
>TRBV6-5|TRBJ1-2|TRBD1|.
TGTGCCAGCAACCCCCGGGACAGGGGCTATGGCTACACCTTC
CASNPRDRGYGYTF
>TRBV5-8|TRBJ2-1|.|.
TGTGCCAGCAGCTTGGCCAATGGACTCCGGAGATGGGATGAGCAGTTCTTC
CASSLANGLRRWDEQFF
>TRBV28|TRBJ1-5|TRBD1|.
TGTGCCAGCAGTTCGCCTCGACAGGGGGCGCCCCAGCCCCAGCATTTT
CASSSPRQGAPQPQHF
>TRBV10-1|TRBJ2-5|.|.
TGCGCCAGCACGTCCCCAGAGACCCAGTACTTC
CASTSPETQYF
>TRBV28|TRBJ2-3|.|.
TGTGCCAGCAGTTTATGGATCACAGATACGCAGTATTTT
CASSLWITDTQYF
>TRBV9|TRBJ2-1|.|.
TGTGCCAGCAGCGTAGAGGAGGGTATCTATGAGCAGTTCTTC
CASSVEEGIYEQFF
>TRBV27|TRBJ2-7|.|.
TGTGCCAGCAGTCCAGAGACCGTCCTTTCGCACTACTACGAGCAGTACTTC
CASSPETVLSHYYEQYF
>TRBV25-1|TRBJ1-5|.|.
TGTGCCAGCAGTGAATTTGGTCAGCCCCAGCATTTT
CASSEFGQPQHF
>TRBV7-9|TRBJ2-4|.|.
TGTGCCAGCAGCTTAGTGGGTAGGGGAGGTGGCAAAAACATTCAGTACTTC
CASSLVGRGGGKNIQYF
>TRBV5-1|TRBJ2-3|TRBD2|.
TGCGCCAGCAGGTCTAGCGGGGAAAACACAGATACGCAGTATTTT
CASRSSGENTDTQYF
>TRBV5-1|TRBJ2-3|.|.
TGCGCCAGCAGCTTGGCCGGGGCAGGCACAGATACGCAGTATTTT
CASSLAGAGTDTQYF
>TRBV5-6|TRBJ2-5|.|.
TGTGCCAGCCTGGGGGCTGAAGAGACCCAGTACTTC
CASLGAEETQYF
>TRBV10-3|TRBJ2-1|TRBD2|.
TGTGCCATCAGCCCGGGACTAGCGGGAGACAATGAGCAGTTCTTC
CAISPGLAGDNEQFF
>TRBV7-2|TRBJ2-7|.|.
TGTGCCAGCAGCTCACTATTATCGGGGGTCCCCTCCTACGAGCAGTACTTC
CASSSLLSGVPSYEQYF
>TRBV30|TRBJ2-5|TRBD1|.
TGTGCCTGGACCGGACAGGGTAGAGAGACCCAGTACTTC
CAWTGQGRETQYF
>TRBV18|TRBJ1-2|.|.
TGTGCCAGCTCACCAGGGGGCTATGGCTACACCTTC
CASSPGGYGYTF
>TRBV2|TRBJ1-2|.|.
TGTGCCAGCAGTGATAGGGCTTCTACCTATGGCTACACCTTC
CASSDRASTYGYTF
>TRBV27|TRBJ1-4|.|few
TGTGCCAACGGAGGAAAACTGTTTTTT
CANGGKLFF
>TRBV27|TRBJ2-7|.|.
TGTGCCAGCCACCCGGGCCGCAGGTACTTC
CASHPGRRYF
>TRBV13|TRBJ1-1|.|.
TGTGCCATCCTACCGCCGTGGCAGGGGAACACTGAAGCTTTCTTT
CAILPPWQGNTEAFF
>TRBV10-2|TRBJ2-1|TRBD2|.
TGCGCCACCTTCCTAGCGGGGGTGAACAATGAGCAGTTCTTC
CATFLAGVNNEQFF
>TRBV4-3|TRBJ2-3|TRBD2|.
TGCGCCAGCAGCCAAGATTGGCTAGCGGGAAGCACAGATACGCAGTATTTT
CASSQDWLAGSTDTQYF
>TRBV21-1|TRBJ2-3|.|.
TGTGCCAGCAGCAAAGGGACAGGGGGCAAAAAAGATACGCAGTATTTT
CASSKGTGGKKDTQYF
>TRBV15|TRBJ2-4|.|.
TGTGCCACCAGCCCGCAGAGGGTAAGGGCCAAAAACATTCAGTACTTC
CATSPQRVRAKNIQYF
>TRBV18|TRBJ2-7|TRBD2|.
TGTGCCAGCTCACCGAGGACTAGCGCGGACGAGCAGTACTTC
CASSPRTSADEQYF
>TRBV4-1|TRBJ1-2|TRBD1|.
TGCGCCAGCAGCCAAGATAAGGAGGGGGCGAGGGATGGCTACACCTTC
CASSQDKEGARDGYTF
>TRBV18|TRBJ2-1|TRBD2|.
TGTGCCAGCTCACCGGCCTTAGCGGGGCCCTCCTACAATGAGCAGTTCTTC
CASSPALAGPSYNEQFF
>TRBV28|TRBJ2-5|TRBD1|.
TGTGCCAGCAGCCGCAGGGGGCGAACGACCCAGTACTTC
CASSRRGRTTQYF
>TRBV6-5|TRBJ2-7|.|.
TGTGCCAGCAGTTGGAGGGCTAGCTCCTACGAGCAGTACTTC
CASSWRASSYEQYF
>TRBV7-3|TRBJ2-1|TRBD2|.
TGTGCCAGCAGCCCTGCCGGGGGGGCGGGCAATGAGCAGTTCTTC
CASSPAGGAGNEQFF
>TRBV7-2|TRBJ2-5|TRBD2|.
TGTGCCAGCCGAAACTACGAACTAGCGGGACCAGAGACCCAGTACTTC
CASRNYELAGPETQYF
>TRBV4-3|TRBJ2-3|TRBD2|.
TGCGCCAGCAGCCAAGATCCGACTAGCGGGGTAGGTGGAGCAGATACGCAGTATTTT
CASSQDPTSGVGGADTQYF
>TRBV7-3|TRBJ1-2|.|.
TGTGCCAGCAGCTTAAGAATTGGGTGGGGGCGAACTAACTATGGCTACACCTTC
CASSLRIGWGRTNYGYTF
>TRBV7-6|TRBJ2-3|.|.
TGTGCCAGCAGCTTAGTCCCGCAACAGCCCAGCACAGATACGCAGTATTTT
CASSLVPQQPSTDTQYF
>TRBV4-3|TRBJ1-4|.|.
TGCGCCAGCAGCCACCAGACATCCCCTGGGGAAAAACTGTTTTTT
CASSHQTSPGEKLFF
>TRBV30|TRBJ2-3|.|.
TGTGCCTGGAGTGTAAAATCAAGAAGAACAGATACGCAGTATTTT
CAWSVKSRRTDTQYF
>TRBV19|TRBJ1-2|.|few
TGTGCCAGTAGGGGGGTCTTCCTTTACACCTTC
CASRGVFLYTF
>TRBV5-5|TRBJ2-2|.|.
TGTGCCAGCAGCTCCCGAAGGGTAAACACCGGGGAGCTGTTTTTT
CASSSRRVNTGELFF
>TRBV30|TRBJ2-5|.|.
TGTGCCTGGAGTGGAGGAAAGACCCAGTACTTC
CAWSGGKTQYF
>TRBV14|TRBJ1-2|.|.
TGTGCCAGCAGCCAAGATACAAGAAGGCCTCGGGGATATGGCTACACCTTC
CASSQDTRRPRGYGYTF
>TRBV9|TRBJ1-1|.|once
TGTGCCAGCAGCGTAGAGAGGGGGGAAGCTTTCTTT
CASSVERGEAFF
>TRBV6-6|TRBJ2-7|TRBD2|.
TGTGCCAGCACACAAGCGGGGGGGCCGAGTGAGCAGTACTTC
CASTQAGGPSEQYF
>TRBV18|TRBJ1-1|.|.
TGTGCCAGCTCACCACCGCACACCGAGAACACTGAAGCTTTCTTT
CASSPPHTENTEAFF
>TRBV11-2|TRBJ1-2|.|.
TGTGCCAGCAGCCCCAGTAGGGGGTATGGCTACACCTTC
CASSPSRGYGYTF
>TRBV27|TRBJ2-7|TRBD1|.
TGTGCCAGCAGTTCGATACGGGACAGAAGCTCCTACGAGCAGTACTTC
CASSSIRDRSSYEQYF
>TRBV28|TRBJ1-2|.|.
TGTGCCAGCAGCCATCAAGATTCAGGGACTGTAGCTAACTATGGCTACACCTTC
CASSHQDSGTVANYGYTF
>TRBV6-4|TRBJ2-7|TRBD1|.
TGTGCCAGCAGTAAAGGACAGGGGGCAAGCTACGAGCAGTACTTC
CASSKGQGASYEQYF
>TRBV29-1|TRBJ1-2|.|.
TGCAGCGTTTCGGGGGAACCCACTTACTATGGCTACACCTTC
CSVSGEPTYYGYTF
>TRBV2|TRBJ2-3|TRBD2|.
TGTGCCAGCAGTTCCACTAGCGGGGGCACAGATACGCAGTATTTT
CASSSTSGGTDTQYF
>TRBV10-3|TRBJ2-1|TRBD2|.
TGTGCCATCAGTGAGACGAACTCTAGTGGGGGGGGCTACAATGAGCAGTTCTTC
CAISETNSSGGGYNEQFF